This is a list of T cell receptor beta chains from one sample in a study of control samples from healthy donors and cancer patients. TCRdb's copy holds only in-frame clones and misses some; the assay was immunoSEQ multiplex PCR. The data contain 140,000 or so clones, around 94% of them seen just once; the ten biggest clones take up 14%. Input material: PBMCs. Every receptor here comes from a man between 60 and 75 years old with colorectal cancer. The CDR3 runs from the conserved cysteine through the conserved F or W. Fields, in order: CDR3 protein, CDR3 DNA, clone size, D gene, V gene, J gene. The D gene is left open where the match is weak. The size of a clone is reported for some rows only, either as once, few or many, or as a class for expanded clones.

cdr3_aa: CAYRQLNYGYTF
cdr3_nt: TGTGCCTATCGACAGCTTAACTATGGCTACACCTTC
clone_size: .
d_call: .
v_call: TRBV30
j_call: TRBJ1-2

cdr3_aa: CASSFLRETQYF
cdr3_nt: TGTGCCAGCAGTTTTTTACGAGAGACCCAGTACTTC
clone_size: .
d_call: .
v_call: TRBV28
j_call: TRBJ2-5

cdr3_aa: CASSSQGLGNQPQHF
cdr3_nt: TGTGCCAGCAGCTCTCAGGGGCTCGGCAATCAGCCCCAGCATTTT
clone_size: .
d_call: .
v_call: TRBV7-2
j_call: TRBJ1-5

cdr3_aa: CASSSLDRGGRNQPQHF
cdr3_nt: TGTGCCAGCAGTTCCCTGGACAGGGGAGGTCGCAATCAGCCCCAGCATTTT
clone_size: once
d_call: TRBD1
v_call: TRBV27
j_call: TRBJ1-5

cdr3_aa: CASTQGAGAPYNEQFF
cdr3_nt: TGTGCCAGCACCCAAGGAGCGGGGGCCCCCTACAATGAGCAGTTCTTC
clone_size: .
d_call: TRBD2
v_call: TRBV2
j_call: TRBJ2-1

cdr3_aa: CSVDGLMNTEAFF
cdr3_nt: TGCAGCGTTGACGGGCTAATGAACACTGAAGCTTTCTTT
clone_size: .
d_call: .
v_call: TRBV29-1
j_call: TRBJ1-1

cdr3_aa: CASSSTGGQETQYF
cdr3_nt: TGTGCCAGCAGCTCGACGGGGGGGCAAGAGACCCAGTACTTC
clone_size: few
d_call: TRBD2
v_call: TRBV7-2
j_call: TRBJ2-5

cdr3_aa: CASSQTDLILTGGNSPLHF
cdr3_nt: TGTGCCAGCTCACAGACAGATTTAATTCTTACAGGGGGCAATTCACCCCTCCACTTT
clone_size: .
d_call: TRBD1
v_call: TRBV18
j_call: TRBJ1-6

cdr3_aa: CASSEGWSLDYGYTF
cdr3_nt: TGTGCCAGCAGTGAGGGTTGGAGCCTTGACTATGGCTACACCTTC
clone_size: .
d_call: .
v_call: TRBV2
j_call: TRBJ1-2

cdr3_aa: CASSGGLAEETQYF
cdr3_nt: TGTGCCAGCAGCGGAGGACTAGCGGAAGAGACCCAGTACTTC
clone_size: .
d_call: TRBD2
v_call: TRBV7-9
j_call: TRBJ2-5